Sequencing of this TCR beta chain was carried out in a study of Ad26.COV2.S vaccination and SARS-CoV-2 variants. Described treatment: some 20 received Ad26.COV2.S at low or high dose, single or two shots; a few received placebo; per-sample allocation not given. Samples analyzed were those drawn on day 63 after the first vaccine or placebo injection. This vaccine is an Ad26 vector that expresses the Wuhan-strain SARS-CoV-2 spike. Study observations and caveats: Assessments of TCR breadth and depth may have underestimated the total T cell responses. Recipients of vaccine and of placebo showed similar breadth of their non-spike TCR repertoires.

Some clones are missing from TCRdb's copy, which holds only in-frame ones; the method was immunoSEQ multiplex PCR. Found here are about 250,000 clones, around 87% of them singletons; the top ten hold about 3.5%. The V gene lost 2 bases and the J gene lost 4 bases, with 15 bases spanning the gap. The CDR3 runs 16 residues. Germline-derived CDR1 and CDR2 are LNHDA and SQIVND (reference sequence). For this clone: Its target is not known.

The source of this sequence is a person between 18 and 60 years old who received the Ad26.COV2.S COVID-19 vaccine or a placebo. The chain has TRBV19 and TRBJ1-5; D is possibly TRBD1 (6 bases). Source: peripheral blood, taken in a trial of Ad26.COV2.S vaccine versus placebo. The CDR3 nucleotides are TGTGCCAGTAGTATAATGGGGGGGGCGACGAATCAGCCCCAGCATTTT. Translated: CASSIMGGATNQPQHF.